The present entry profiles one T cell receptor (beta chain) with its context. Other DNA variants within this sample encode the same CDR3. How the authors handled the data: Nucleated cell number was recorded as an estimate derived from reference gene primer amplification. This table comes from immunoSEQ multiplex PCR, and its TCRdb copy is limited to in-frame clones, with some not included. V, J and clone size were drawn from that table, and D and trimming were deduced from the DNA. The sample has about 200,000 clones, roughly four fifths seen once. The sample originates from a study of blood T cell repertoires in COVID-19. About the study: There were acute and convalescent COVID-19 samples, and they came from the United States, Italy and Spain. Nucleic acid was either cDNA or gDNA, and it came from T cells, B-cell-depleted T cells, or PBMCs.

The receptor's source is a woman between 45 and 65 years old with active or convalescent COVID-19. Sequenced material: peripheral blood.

CDR3 nucleotide sequence: TGTGCCAGCAGCCCGAGCTACGAGCAGTACTTC. It yields the protein CASSPSYEQYF. The gene calls are TRBV7-9 and TRBJ2-7; D gene uncertain. Germline CDR1 is SEHNR and CDR2 is FQNEAQ (reference sequence). V shed 5 bases and J shed 3 bases, with 5 bases lying between them. This CDR3 comprises 11 residues.